Listed below are T cell receptor beta chains from one sample, sequenced in a study of blood T cell repertoires in COVID-19. The assay was immunoSEQ multiplex PCR, and TCRdb's table has in-frame clones only and misses some. The sample includes roughly 220,000 clones, 70% to 90% of them seen just once. Sequenced input: peripheral blood. The receptors shown here come from a man under 40 who had recovered from COVID-19. The CDR3 runs from the conserved cysteine through the conserved F or W.

v_call: TRBV12-3/TRBV12-4
cdr3_length: 13
cdr3_aa: CASRYQGIGGYTF

v_call: TRBV7-2
cdr3_length: 16
cdr3_aa: CASSLEGTSGADTQYF

v_call: TRBV3-1/TRBV3-2
cdr3_length: 18
cdr3_aa: CASSQDQWASGGRDTQYF

v_call: TRBV5-1
cdr3_length: 15
cdr3_aa: CASSLSSSGANVLTF

v_call: TRBV15
cdr3_length: 15
cdr3_aa: CATSRDFDRGYGYTF

v_call: TRBV6-1
cdr3_length: 15
cdr3_aa: CASSEVDRSGAPLHF

v_call: TRBV27
cdr3_length: 12
cdr3_aa: CASFFHLYGYTF

v_call: TRBV11-2
cdr3_length: 16
cdr3_aa: CASSSRDSLAKNIQYF

v_call: TRBV9
cdr3_length: 17
cdr3_aa: CASSVSVIGHSTNEQFF

v_call: TRBV5-5
cdr3_length: 14
cdr3_aa: CASSLTPGNTEAFF

v_call: TRBV5-4
cdr3_length: 15
cdr3_aa: CASSYRGARGEKLFF

v_call: TRBV7-2
cdr3_length: 19
cdr3_aa: CASSLPSTSGGASYNEQFF

v_call: TRBV28
cdr3_length: 12
cdr3_aa: CASSLSVEKLFF

v_call: TRBV27
cdr3_length: 12
cdr3_aa: CASSVYTGELFF

v_call: TRBV12-3/TRBV12-4
cdr3_length: 11
cdr3_aa: CASSNSYEQYF

v_call: TRBV11-2
cdr3_length: 14
cdr3_aa: CASSGRGSQEKLFF

v_call: TRBV6-2/TRBV6-3
cdr3_length: 14
cdr3_aa: CASSNLAGTYEQYF

v_call: TRBV12-3/TRBV12-4
cdr3_length: 13
cdr3_aa: CASSLSANEKLFF

v_call: TRBV5-1
cdr3_length: 15
cdr3_aa: CASSSRDRDLGEQFF

v_call: TRBV29-1
cdr3_length: 16
cdr3_aa: CSVVGLAGSSYNEQFF

v_call: TRBV4-3
cdr3_length: 13
cdr3_aa: CASSQERGSEQYF

v_call: TRBV7-9
cdr3_length: 17
cdr3_aa: CASSLALLSGQGRGYTF

v_call: TRBV19
cdr3_length: 15
cdr3_aa: CASVGTREGSYEQYF

v_call: TRBV30
cdr3_length: 17
cdr3_aa: CAWSTWDRGQTNTEAFF

v_call: TRBV6-5
cdr3_length: 14
cdr3_aa: CASSYSTRETEAFF

v_call: TRBV7-9
cdr3_length: 13
cdr3_aa: CASSLEGDRGYTF

v_call: TRBV24-1
cdr3_length: 13
cdr3_aa: CATSDFGSYEQYF

v_call: TRBV10-3
cdr3_length: 13
cdr3_aa: CASLGQDPYEQYF

v_call: TRBV30
cdr3_length: 13
cdr3_aa: CAWSVTGSDGYTF

v_call: TRBV6-5
cdr3_length: 14
cdr3_aa: CASRTGVLDQPQHF

v_call: TRBV6-5
cdr3_length: 14
cdr3_aa: CASRGQGIRNEQFF

v_call: TRBV2
cdr3_length: 17
cdr3_aa: CASSEWEGTNTYNEQFF

v_call: TRBV10-3
cdr3_length: 15
cdr3_aa: CAISETRVFTFGQYF

v_call: TRBV25-1
cdr3_length: 15
cdr3_aa: CASSRYSGGTDTQYF

v_call: TRBV3-1/TRBV3-2
cdr3_length: 14
cdr3_aa: CASSDGQGSQPQHF

v_call: TRBV4-1
cdr3_length: 16
cdr3_aa: CASSGVRGRTYNEQFF

v_call: TRBV6-5
cdr3_length: 14
cdr3_aa: CATKQGGSNTEAFF

v_call: TRBV19
cdr3_length: 11
cdr3_aa: CASKGGTEAFF

v_call: TRBV5-4
cdr3_length: 15
cdr3_aa: CASSKSLAAWETQYF

v_call: TRBV5-6
cdr3_length: 11
cdr3_aa: CASSLNRDSFF

v_call: TRBV5-1
cdr3_length: 16
cdr3_aa: CASSDLLAGVTTSQYF